What follows are 29 T cell receptor beta chains derived from one specimen sequenced in a study of regulatory T cells in long-lasting Graves disease. Construction of TCR beta libraries relied on iRepertoire HTBI primers and on Arm-PCR targeting CDR3 regions. Each CDR3 protein gets one entry after TCRdb re-called the multiplex PCR reads with MiXCR. The sample holds some 490,000 distinct CDR3 sequences, about 12% seen once. The sample's time point: newly diagnosed GD, antithyroid drugs for less than 3 months. PBMC RNA served as the TCR library source. The same sample was also used in a study of T cells in Graves' hyperthyroidism and ophthalmopathy.

The sequencing here drew on peripheral blood mononuclear cells (PBMCs), taken at new diagnosis, from a patient treated with antithyroid drugs. The receptors originated from a young woman with Graves disease.

V and J are TRBV4-3 and TRBJ2-2; the D is unclear. Germline V CDR1 and CDR2: LGHNA, YSLEER. The CDR3 has 18 amino acids. V was pared by 0 bases and J by 2 bases, with 16 bases between. This CDR3 is CASSQDRADAPNTGELFF. The CDR3 DNA reads TGCGCCAGCAGCCAAGATCGGGCGGATGCCCCAAACACCGGGGAGCTGTTTTTT.

The sample holds a few counts of this clonotype. J is TRBJ2-1 and V is TRBV19; 8 bases agree with TRBD1. CDR1 is LNHDA, CDR2 SQIVND, per germline (reference sequence). After removal of 3 bases from V and 5 bases from J, the junction contained 9 bases not matched to a gene. The CDR3 runs 16 residues. The CDR3 spells CASSIESTGGHNEQFF. CDR3 DNA sequence: TGTGCCAGTAGTATCGAAAGTACAGGGGGACACAATGAGCAGTTCTTC.

The sample holds many counts of this clonotype. The chain has TRBV18 and TRBJ2-1; possibly TRBD1 or TRBD2 for D (5 bases each). Germline assignment: CDR1 KGHSH and CDR2 LQKENI. V dropped 2 bases and J dropped 2 bases, with 10 bases sitting between them. This CDR3 region has 15 residues. CDR3 sequence (DNA): TGTGCCAGCTCACCAGGGGGAGCGGCCTACAATGAGCAGTTCTTC. This gives the protein CASSPGGAAYNEQFF. The entire variable domain, with the rest obtained from reference TRBV18 and TRBJ2-1, is as follows: NAGVMQNPRHLVRRRGQEARLRCSPMKGHSHVYWYRQLPEEGLKFMVYLQKENIIDESGMPKERFSAEFPKEGPSILRIQQVVRGDSAAYFCASSPGGAAYNEQFFGPGTRLTVL.

This clonotype was recorded many times. The V gene is TRBV12-3 or TRBV12-4, the J gene TRBJ1-5, with D possibly TRBD1 on 5 matching bases. V was pared by 7 bases and J by 2 bases, with 27 bases between. This CDR3 is 19 amino acids long. The CDR3 reads CASTTPPTTGGTGNQPQHF. The CDR3, as DNA: TGTGCCAGCACTACACCCCCTACCACCGGGGGGACGGGCAATCAGCCCCAGCATTTT.

This clonotype was seen ten or more times. CDR3 loop: CASSNGQGFRNGYTF. The CDR3, as DNA: TGTGCCAGCAGCAACGGGCAGGGATTTAGAAATGGCTACACCTTC. The rearrangement uses TRBV27 and TRBJ1-2; possibly TRBD1 for D (5 bases). CDR3 length: 15 residues. Germline V gene data show CDR1 as MNHEY and CDR2 as SMNVEV (reference sequence). V gave up 6 bases and J gave up 6 bases, with 20 bases separating them.

This clonotype was observed at least ten times. V and J are TRBV2 and TRBJ2-1, with 10 bases that match TRBD2. Germline-derived CDR1 and CDR2 are SNHLY and FYNNEI. V gave up 6 bases and J gave up 3 bases; unmatched junction bases: 5. The CDR3 is 15 residues long. The CDR3 nucleotides are TGTGCCAGCAGAAGGACTAGCGGCAACTACAATGAGCAGTTCTTC. Its translation: CASRRTSGNYNEQFF.

This clonotype was seen many times. CDR3 sequence: CASKSSGYGYTF. The CDR3 bases are TGTGCCAGCAAATCAAGTGGCTATGGCTACACCTTC. V and J are TRBV2 and TRBJ1-2; D unclear. This CDR3 has 12 amino acids. In germline, CDR1 is SNHLY, CDR2 FYNNEI. Trimming removed 7 bases at V and 4 bases at J, with 10 bases between.

This clonotype was detected ten times or more. CDR3 bases: TGTGCCAGTAGTATAAAGCCAGGGGGAGGCACTGAAGCTTTCTTT. Encoded protein: CASSIKPGGGTEAFF. The V call is TRBV19, the J call TRBJ1-1, with TRBD1 identical over 7 bases. The CDR3 sequence is 15 residues long. V shed 2 bases, J shed 4 bases, and the junction held 7 bases outside the gene matches. The germline gives CDR1 LNHDA, CDR2 SQIVND (reference sequence). Combining the CDR3 with reference TRBV19 and TRBJ1-1 gives the whole variable domain DGGITQSPKYLFRKEGQNVTLSCEQNLNHDAMYWYRQDPGQGLRLIYYSQIVNDFQKGDIAEGYSVSREKKESFPLTVTSAQKNPTAFYLCASSIKPGGGTEAFFGQGTRLTVV.

In this sample, this clonotype turned up many times. The rearrangement uses TRBV6-1 and TRBJ1-1; 7 bases align to TRBD1. This CDR3 spans 15 amino acids. J gave up 4 bases and V 4 bases, and 9 bases lay outside the gene matches. Germline loops: CDR1 MNHNS, CDR2 SASEGT. CDR3 sequence: CASSATGRQGTEAFF. CDR3 DNA sequence: TGTGCCAGCAGTGCTACAGGGAGACAGGGCACTGAAGCTTTCTTT.

There are many counts of this clonotype. This sequence joins TRBV7-2 and TRBJ1-1; D not resolved. The CDR3 extends over 11 amino acids. The germline V and J ends were trimmed by 3 bases and 6 bases, with 5 bases remaining between them. Per the germline V gene, CDR1 is SGHTA and CDR2 is FQGNSA. The CDR3 DNA sequence: TGTGCCAGCAGCTTCTACTCTGAAGCTTTCTTT. Protein sequence: CASSFYSEAFF.

This clonotype was detected many times. The rearrangement uses TRBV19 and TRBJ2-2, with 12 bases fitting TRBD2. This CDR3 is built from 20 residues. Trimming at V came to 6 bases and at J to 0 bases, leaving 14 bases not matched to a gene. Per germline, CDR1 LNHDA and CDR2 SQIVND (reference sequence). CDR3 sequence (DNA): TGTGCCAGTAGCCCCGATTCCCGGACTAGCGGGAACCCGAACACCGGGGAGCTGTTTTTT. It encodes CASSPDSRTSGNPNTGELFF.

Details on this clonotype: A much bigger clone sits one base away, suggesting this may be a read error. This chain links TRBV20-1 with TRBJ1-6; the match to TRBD1 covers 8 bases. The CDR3 is 14 residues long. The junction had 6 bases not matched to a gene; V was cut back by 1 base and J by 10 bases. Germline lookup yields CDR1 DFQATT and CDR2 SNEGSKA (reference sequence). The CDR3 is CSARVRQGYSPLHF. The CDR3, as DNA: TGCAGTGCTAGAGTGAGACAGGGGTACTCACCCCTCCACTTT.

This clonotype has a count of ten or more. The V and J genes are TRBV5-6 and TRBJ1-6; the D gene is possibly TRBD1 (5 bases). With 2 bases removed from V and 7 bases from J, the gap between germline ends came to 16 bases. In germline, CDR1 is SGHDT, CDR2 YYEEEE. This CDR3 is built from 16 residues. CDR3 sequence (DNA): TGTGCCAGCAGCTTAGCCGGGGGTCCGGGGAATTCACCCCTCCACTTT. Amino acid sequence: CASSLAGGPGNSPLHF.

This clonotype was found many times. The chain has TRBV10-3 and TRBJ2-1, with 8 bases matching TRBD2. The CDR3 runs to 17 residues. J lost 6 bases, V lost 0 bases, and 10 bases had no gene match. Germline V gives CDR1 ENHRY, CDR2 SYGVKD. This CDR3 is CAISESSGAGVPNEQFF. The CDR3 DNA sequence: TGTGCCATCAGTGAGTCTTCTGGAGCGGGAGTACCCAATGAGCAGTTCTTC.

Only a few counts were recorded for this clonotype. This sequence joins TRBV5-1 and TRBJ2-7; 10 bases map to TRBD2. This CDR3 region has 15 residues. Germline loops: CDR1 SGHRS, CDR2 YFSETQ. J gave up 0 bases and V 4 bases, and 4 bases lay outside the gene matches. CDR3 amino acids: CASSDPSGSSYEQYF. The CDR3 coding sequence is TGCGCCAGCAGCGACCCTAGCGGGAGCTCCTACGAGCAGTACTTC.

The table lists this clonotype with a few counts. This chain joins TRBV15 and TRBJ1-1, with 8 bases that match TRBD1. Germline CDR1 reads LNHNV; CDR2 reads YYDKDF (reference sequence). The V segment lost 5 bases and the J segment 5 bases; nucleotides outside the gene matches: 4. The CDR3 has 13 residues. The CDR3 is CATSDWTGTEAFF. CDR3 in DNA: TGTGCCACCAGCGACTGGACAGGGACTGAAGCTTTCTTT. Filled out from reference TRBV15 and TRBJ1-1, the complete variable domain reads DAMVIQNPRYQVTQFGKPVTLSCSQTLNHNVMYWYQQKSSQAPKLLFHYYDKDFNNEADTPDNFQSRRPNTSFCFLDIRSPGLGDTAMYLCATSDWTGTEAFFGQGTRLTVV.

As concerns this clonotype: A much larger clone lies one base from this, so it may be a read error. The rearrangement links TRBV7-8 to TRBJ2-3; D could derive from TRBD1 or TRBD2 (5 bases each). This CDR3 has 13 amino acids. Germline V gives CDR1 SGHVS, CDR2 FQNEAQ. CDR3 loop: CASKFGATDTKYF. The CDR3 nucleotides are TGTGCCAGCAAGTTCGGGGCTACAGATACGAAGTATTTT.

The CDR3 sequence is CATSRGVSGNTIYF. DNA of the CDR3: TGTGCCACCAGCAGAGGGGTCTCTGGAAACACCATATATTTT. The V and J genes are TRBV15 and TRBJ1-3; no clear D gene. Germline assignment: CDR1 LNHNV and CDR2 YYDKDF (reference sequence). This CDR3 is 14 amino acids long. Trimming cost V 1 base and J 0 bases, with 4 bases left between them.

This clonotype showed up many times. The V and J genes are TRBV9 and TRBJ2-5; the D is unclear. Germline V lookup: CDR1 SGDLS, CDR2 YYNGEE. This CDR3 comprises 14 residues. Deletions cut 0 bases from V and 2 bases from J, with 8 bases between. The CDR3 here is CASSVGLLQETQYF. The CDR3 coding sequence is TGTGCCAGCAGCGTAGGGCTGTTACAAGAGACCCAGTACTTC.

This chain joins TRBV10-3 and TRBJ1-3; D may be TRBD1 (5 bases). CDR3 length equals 14 residues. Trimming stripped 4 bases from V and 4 bases from J, with 11 bases between. Germline V gene lookup returns CDR1 ENHRY and CDR2 SYGVKD. CDR3 bases: TGTGCCATCAGTGGAGGGGTCACGGGAAACACCATATATTTT. Amino acids: CAISGGVTGNTIYF.

Many counts were recorded for this clonotype. The CDR3 region is CASSGTGTGGGNQPQHF. The DNA for the CDR3 is TGTGCCAGCAGCGGAACCGGGACAGGGGGAGGAAATCAGCCCCAGCATTTT. The V call is TRBV7-2, the J call TRBJ1-5; TRBD1 matches at 11 bases. CDR1 is SGHTA and CDR2 is FQGNSA in the germline V gene. Trimming removed 5 bases from V and 4 bases from J; junction bases left unmatched: 10. This CDR3 is built from 17 residues.

As regards this clonotype: Germline is not matched at one junction end, which may reflect a read error. The chain joins TRBV24-1 to TRBJ2-1; TRBD1 matches 11 bases. The germline V gene encodes CDR1 KGHDR and CDR2 SFDVKD. This CDR3 contains 15 residues. This chain's CDR3 is CATSGTGGPMNGQFF. The CDR3 nucleotides read TGTGCCACCTCCGGGACAGGGGGGCCCATGAATGGGCAGTTCTTC.

The chain recombines TRBV7-2 with TRBJ2-7; 13 bases line up with TRBD2. Germline lookup yields CDR1 SGHTA and CDR2 FQGNSA. V shed 5 bases, J shed 6 bases, and the junction held 7 bases outside the gene matches. CDR3 size: 15 residues. The CDR3 sequence is CASSTRLAGGGEQYF. CDR3 DNA: TGTGCCAGCAGCACCCGACTAGCGGGAGGCGGCGAGCAGTACTTC.

This clonotype appeared many times. V and J are TRBV7-2 and TRBJ2-4; 12 positions match TRBD2. CDR3 length: 17 amino acids. The V gene's germline CDR1 is SGHTA and CDR2 FQGNSA. With 4 bases clipped from V and 3 bases from J, the junction kept 7 bases outside the gene matches. This CDR3 is CASSSGLAGWDKNIQYF. The CDR3 DNA is TGTGCCAGCAGCTCCGGACTAGCGGGATGGGACAAAAACATTCAGTACTTC.

This clonotype was counted only a few times. The chain uses TRBV10-1 and TRBJ2-1; the match to TRBD1 covers 10 bases. From germline, CDR1 is WNHNN and CDR2 SYGVQD (reference sequence). Losses at the gene ends were 3 bases for V and 8 bases for J; bases not matched to a gene: 7. CDR3 length: 15 amino acids. In DNA, the CDR3 is TGCGCCAGCAGTGACTACGGGACAGGGGAGTATGAGCAGTTCTTC. Its protein product is CASSDYGTGEYEQFF.

This clonotype showed up many times. V gene TRBV20-1 combines with J gene TRBJ2-4; D might be TRBD1 or TRBD2, each matching 5 bases. V was trimmed by 0 bases and J by 10 bases, leaving 19 bases between them. The CDR3 has 15 residues. Germline V gene lookup returns CDR1 DFQATT and CDR2 SNEGSKA (reference sequence). For the CDR3, the DNA is TGCAGTGCTAGAGACTGGGACGACGCGGGTAGAATTCAGTACTTC. Encoded protein: CSARDWDDAGRIQYF.

The V and J genes are TRBV20-1 and TRBJ2-3; 13 nucleotides align to TRBD2. Unmatched junction bases numbered 5, after V lost 6 bases and J lost 5 bases. The CDR3 consists of 14 residues. Germline-derived CDR1 and CDR2 are DFQATT and SNEGSKA (reference sequence). CDR3 in amino acids: CSARTSGSIDTQYF. The CDR3 nucleotides read TGCAGTGCAAGGACTAGCGGGAGTATAGATACGCAGTATTTT.

This clonotype was counted many times. CDR3 sequence: CASSLQGPSTDTQYF. In DNA form, the CDR3 reads TGTGCCAGCAGTTTACAGGGGCCTAGCACAGATACGCAGTATTTT. The chain combines TRBV28 with TRBJ2-3; perhaps TRBD1 as D (6 bases). Germline V gene data show CDR1 as MDHEN and CDR2 as SYDVKM. V was cut by 2 bases and J by 0 bases, with 9 bases left in between. The CDR3 loop spans 15 amino acids.

This clonotype appeared many times. V is TRBV2 and J is TRBJ1-4; D unresolved. Germline V gene sequence: CDR1 SNHLY, CDR2 FYNNEI. V shed 8 bases and J shed 4 bases, with 17 bases lying between them. The CDR3 is 15 residues long. CDR3 in DNA: TGTGCCAGCTGTCGTGTTTCCACTGGTAATGAAAAACTGTTTTTT. Translation: CASCRVSTGNEKLFF.